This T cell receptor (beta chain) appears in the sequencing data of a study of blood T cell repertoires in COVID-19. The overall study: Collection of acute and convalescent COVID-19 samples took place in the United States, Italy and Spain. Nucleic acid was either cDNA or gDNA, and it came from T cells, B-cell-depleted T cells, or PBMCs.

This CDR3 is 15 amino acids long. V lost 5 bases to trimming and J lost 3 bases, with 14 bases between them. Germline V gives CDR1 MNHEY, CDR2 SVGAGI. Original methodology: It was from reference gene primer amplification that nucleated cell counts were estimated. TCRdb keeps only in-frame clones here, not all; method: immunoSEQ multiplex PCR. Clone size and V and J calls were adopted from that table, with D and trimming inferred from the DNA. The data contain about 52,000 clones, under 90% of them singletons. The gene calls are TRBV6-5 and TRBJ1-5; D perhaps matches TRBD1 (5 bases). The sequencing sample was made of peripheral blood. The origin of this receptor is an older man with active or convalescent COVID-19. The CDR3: CASSPPGGFNQPQHF. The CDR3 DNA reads TGTGCCAGCAGTCCCCCCGGGGGGTTCAATCAGCCCCAGCATTTT.